The T cell receptor (beta chain) described here comes from a study of T cell responses to AZD1222 COVID-19 vaccine. Study outcomes and limitations: The reported proportion of spike-specific TCRs targeting unmutated variant regions was nearly half. Just six AZD1222 recipients were seropositive at baseline. Sampled repertoires all dated from after the peak T cell response.

About this clone: Its target is unknown.

Produced via immunoSEQ multiplex PCR; TCRdb's table is partial and in-frame only. The sample records about 78,000 clones, approximately 90% being singletons. Germline lookup yields CDR1 SGHTS and CDR2 YDEGEE. The CDR3 sequence is 16 residues long. Trimming removed 0 bases from V and 7 bases from J, with 16 bases in between. The sequences come from peripheral blood, collected 28 days after the second AZD1222 dose. J is TRBJ1-4 and V is TRBV5-8; maybe TRBD1 (6 bases). The receptor was isolated from an adult who received the AZD1222 COVID-19 vaccine. The CDR3 DNA follows: TGTGCCAGCAGCTTGGGGGGGCGGCCTTTTACTGAAAAACTGTTTTTT. Translation gives CASSLGGRPFTEKLFF.